Sequencing of this T cell receptor (beta chain) was carried out in a study of shared T cell receptors in the human thymus. Assay used: immunoSEQ multiplex PCR; TCRdb lists only in-frame clones, some missing. The profile covers hundreds of thousands of clones, with 88% appearing a single time and 0.0095% to 0.012% taken by the ten largest. The same sample was also used in a study of human thymus T cells. As reported in that work: Corrective surgery for congenital heart defects was being performed on the healthy Finnish infants who were the donors. During corrective heart surgery, resections were taken, and the thymus tissue came from them. Thymic and blood repertoires seemed to favor certain V and J genes.

The receptor comes from a boy under two years old with a congenital heart defect. The sample was thymocytes.

CDR3 bases: TGTGCCAGCAGGTGCCGAGACAGGGGTCACGAGCAGTACTTC. This gives the protein CASRCRDRGHEQYF. The rearrangement uses TRBV28 and TRBJ2-7; 8 nucleotides align to TRBD1. Per germline, CDR1 MDHEN and CDR2 SYDVKM. The ends lost 6 bases at V and 5 bases at J; junction bases unmatched: 9. The CDR3 loop spans 14 amino acids.